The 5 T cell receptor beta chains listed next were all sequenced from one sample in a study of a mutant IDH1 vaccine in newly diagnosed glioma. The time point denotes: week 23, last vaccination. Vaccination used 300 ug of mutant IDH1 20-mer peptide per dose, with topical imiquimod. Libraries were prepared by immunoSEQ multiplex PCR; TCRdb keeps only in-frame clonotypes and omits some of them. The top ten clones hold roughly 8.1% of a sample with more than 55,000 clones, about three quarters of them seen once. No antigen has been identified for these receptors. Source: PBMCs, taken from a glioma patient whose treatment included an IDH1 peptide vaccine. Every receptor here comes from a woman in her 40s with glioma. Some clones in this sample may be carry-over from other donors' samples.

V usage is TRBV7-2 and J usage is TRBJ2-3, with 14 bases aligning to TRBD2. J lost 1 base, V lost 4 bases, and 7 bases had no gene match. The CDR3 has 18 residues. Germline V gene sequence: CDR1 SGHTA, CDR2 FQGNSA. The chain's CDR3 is CASSWGLAGVVGTDTQYF. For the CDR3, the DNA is TGTGCCAGCAGCTGGGGACTAGCGGGGGTTGTAGGCACAGATACGCAGTATTTT.

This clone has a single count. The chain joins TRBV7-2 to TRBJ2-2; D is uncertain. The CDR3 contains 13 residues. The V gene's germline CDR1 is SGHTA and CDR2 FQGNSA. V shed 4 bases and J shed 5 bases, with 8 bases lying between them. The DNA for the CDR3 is TGTGCCAGCAGCTCTTTGGGGACCGGGGAGCTGTTTTTT. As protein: CASSSLGTGELFF.

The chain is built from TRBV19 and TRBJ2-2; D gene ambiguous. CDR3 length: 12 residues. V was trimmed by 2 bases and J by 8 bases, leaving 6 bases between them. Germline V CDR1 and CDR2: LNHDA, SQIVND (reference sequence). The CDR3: CASSIPGGELFF. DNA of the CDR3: TGTGCCAGTAGTATACCAGGAGGGGAGCTGTTTTTT.

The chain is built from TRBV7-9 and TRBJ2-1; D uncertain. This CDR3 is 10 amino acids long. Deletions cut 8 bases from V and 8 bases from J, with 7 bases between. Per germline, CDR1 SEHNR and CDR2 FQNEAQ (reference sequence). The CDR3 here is CASWDDEQFF. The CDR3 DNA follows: TGTGCCAGCTGGGATGATGAGCAGTTCTTC.

The CDR3, as DNA: TGTGCCAGCAGCTCGGGACAGGTTTATGGAAACACCATATATTTT. Translated: CASSSGQVYGNTIYF. This chain links TRBV7-2 with TRBJ1-3, with TRBD1 matching 8 bases. The ends lost 4 bases at V and 3 bases at J; junction bases unmatched: 5. The germline V gene has CDR1 SGHTA and CDR2 FQGNSA. CDR3 length equals 15 residues.